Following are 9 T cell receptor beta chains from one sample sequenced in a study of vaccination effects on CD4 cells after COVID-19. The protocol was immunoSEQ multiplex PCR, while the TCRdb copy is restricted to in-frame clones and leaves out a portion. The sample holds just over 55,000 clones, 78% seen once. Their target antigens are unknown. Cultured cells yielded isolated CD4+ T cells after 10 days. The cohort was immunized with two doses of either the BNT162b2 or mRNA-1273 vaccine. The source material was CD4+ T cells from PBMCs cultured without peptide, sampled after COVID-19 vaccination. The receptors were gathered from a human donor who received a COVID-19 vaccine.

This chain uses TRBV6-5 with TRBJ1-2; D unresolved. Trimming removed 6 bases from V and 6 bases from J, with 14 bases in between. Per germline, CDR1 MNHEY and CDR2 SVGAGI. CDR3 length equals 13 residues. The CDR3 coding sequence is TGTGCCAGCAGGGCCCCTCTCGCAGATGGCTACACCTTC. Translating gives CASRAPLADGYTF.

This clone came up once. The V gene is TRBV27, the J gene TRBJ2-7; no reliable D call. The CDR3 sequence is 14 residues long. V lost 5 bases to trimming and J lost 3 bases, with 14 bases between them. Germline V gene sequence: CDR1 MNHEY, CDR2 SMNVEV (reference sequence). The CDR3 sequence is CASSQTPRVYEQYF. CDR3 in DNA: TGTGCCAGCAGTCAAACGCCTCGGGTCTACGAGCAGTACTTC.

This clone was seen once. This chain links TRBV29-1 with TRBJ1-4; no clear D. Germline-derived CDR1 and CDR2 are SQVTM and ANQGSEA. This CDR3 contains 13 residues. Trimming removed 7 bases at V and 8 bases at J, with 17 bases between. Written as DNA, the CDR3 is TGCAGCGCTAGTATCCGGGCGGGAGAAAAACTGTTTTTT. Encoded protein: CSASIRAGEKLFF.

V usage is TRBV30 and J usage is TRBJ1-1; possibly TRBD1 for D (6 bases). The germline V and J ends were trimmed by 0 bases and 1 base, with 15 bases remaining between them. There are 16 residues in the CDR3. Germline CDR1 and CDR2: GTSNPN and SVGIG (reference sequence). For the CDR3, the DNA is TGTGCCTGGAGTGTAGGGGGGGCGGTGAGGAACACTGAAGCTTTCTTT. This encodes CAWSVGGAVRNTEAFF.

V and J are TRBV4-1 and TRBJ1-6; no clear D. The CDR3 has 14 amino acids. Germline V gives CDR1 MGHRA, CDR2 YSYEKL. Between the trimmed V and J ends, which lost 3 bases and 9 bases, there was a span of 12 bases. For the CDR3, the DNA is TGCGCCAGCAGCCAGGAGCTGTCGATTTCACCCCTCCACTTT. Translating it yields CASSQELSISPLHF.

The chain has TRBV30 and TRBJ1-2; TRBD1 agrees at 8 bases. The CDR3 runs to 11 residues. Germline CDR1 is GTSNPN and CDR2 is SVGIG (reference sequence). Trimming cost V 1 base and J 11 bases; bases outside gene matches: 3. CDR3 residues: CAWSGTGGYTF. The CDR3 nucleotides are TGTGCCTGGAGTGGTACAGGGGGATACACCTTC.

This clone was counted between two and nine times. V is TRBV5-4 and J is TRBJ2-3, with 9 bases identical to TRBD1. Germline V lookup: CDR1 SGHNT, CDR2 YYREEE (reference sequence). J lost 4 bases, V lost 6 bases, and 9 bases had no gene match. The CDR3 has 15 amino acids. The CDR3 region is CASKAGQGTPDTQYF. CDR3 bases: TGTGCCAGCAAGGCTGGACAGGGGACCCCAGATACGCAGTATTTT. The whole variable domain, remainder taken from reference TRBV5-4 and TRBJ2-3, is ETGVTQSPTHLIKTRGQQVTLRCSSQSGHNTVSWYQQALGQGPQFIFQYYREEENGRGNFPPRFSGLQFPNYSSELNVNALELDDSALYLCASKAGQGTPDTQYFGPGTRLTVL.

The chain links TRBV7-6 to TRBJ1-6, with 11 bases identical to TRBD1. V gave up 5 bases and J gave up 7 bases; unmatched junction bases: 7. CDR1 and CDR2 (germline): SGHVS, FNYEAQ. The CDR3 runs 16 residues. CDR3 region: CASSPGTGGGNSPLHF. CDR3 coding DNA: TGTGCCAGCAGCCCCGGGACAGGGGGAGGGAATTCACCCCTCCACTTT.

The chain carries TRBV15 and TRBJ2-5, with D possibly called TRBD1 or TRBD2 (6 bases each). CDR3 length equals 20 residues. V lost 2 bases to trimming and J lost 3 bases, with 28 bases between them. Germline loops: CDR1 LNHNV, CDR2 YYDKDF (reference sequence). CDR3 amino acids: CATSRWGAGWGEGGKETQYF. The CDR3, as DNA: TGTGCCACCAGCAGATGGGGGGCGGGATGGGGAGAAGGGGGTAAAGAGACCCAGTACTTC.